The sample holds a few counts of the clone carrying this TCR beta chain. Antigen specificity is unknown. Time point described: newly diagnosed GD, antithyroid drugs for less than 3 months. Construction of the TCR library relied on RNA isolated from PBMCs. The data were taken from a study of regulatory T cells in long-lasting Graves disease. Whole-study findings and limits: Persistent Graves' disease cases displayed lower TCR diversity than newly diagnosed ones. Among the persistent patients, thousands of public clonotypes were shared, more than the 966 shared among new patients.

TCR beta libraries were built with iRepertoire HTBI primers and Arm-PCR of CDR3 regions. From the multiplex PCR reads, TCRdb called clonotypes with MiXCR, one entry per CDR3 protein. The sample lists more than 350,000 distinct CDR3 sequences, 15% occurring once. The same data also went into a second study, on T cells in Graves' hyperthyroidism and ophthalmopathy. That source notes: The diagnoses drew upon clinical symptoms, serum thyroxine and TRAb, thyroid ultrasound and orbital computed tomography. TCR CDR3 underwent first-round RT-PCR with the HTBI primer set.

The receptor was derived from a woman in her 30s with Graves disease. The sequences come from peripheral blood mononuclear cells (PBMCs), collected at new diagnosis, from a patient treated with antithyroid drugs.

CDR3 sequence: CASSRSHSGALNEQFF. CDR3 sequence (DNA): TGTGCCAGCAGCCGGTCCCATAGCGGGGCATTAAATGAGCAGTTCTTC. The chain carries TRBV3-1 and TRBJ2-1; 8 bases are shared with TRBD2. The CDR3 extends over 16 amino acids. V shed 4 bases, J shed 7 bases, and the junction held 12 bases outside the gene matches. Germline V gene lookup returns CDR1 LGHDT and CDR2 YNNKEL (reference sequence).